This TCR beta chain was identified in a study of blood T cell repertoires in COVID-19. About the study: Samples representing acute and convalescent COVID-19 were sourced from the United States, Italy and Spain. T cells, B-cell-depleted T cells, or PBMCs supplied cDNA or gDNA.

Per germline, CDR1 MDHEN and CDR2 SYDVKM. V lost 6 bases to trimming and J lost 5 bases, with 23 bases between them. The CDR3 has 16 residues. As handled by the study authors: Reference gene primer amplification in the assay estimated nucleated cell counts. Generated by immunoSEQ multiplex PCR, the TCRdb table keeps only in-frame clones and is missing some. Clone size and V and J calls were adopted from that table, with D and trimming inferred from the DNA. The repertoire includes approximately 260,000 clones, 84% of them detected once, and 8.6% sits in the top ten. Sample: peripheral blood. The gene calls are TRBV28 and TRBJ2-7; no clear D. This receptor was obtained from a human donor in a cohort sampled during active COVID-19. As DNA, the CDR3 is TGTGCCAGCAGGCCCTTTGGTTTGGCCGCGGTCGACGAGCAGTACTTC. It specifies CASRPFGLAAVDEQYF.